This T cell receptor beta chain was recorded in a study of CD8 T cells in Susac syndrome. Study results and limitations: As the study acknowledged, the number of individuals who were part of its TCR sequencing and HLA analysis was relatively small.

J lost 8 bases, V lost 5 bases, and 8 bases had no gene match. CDR1 SGHNT and CDR2 YYREEE come from the germline V gene (reference sequence). The CDR3 loop spans 14 amino acids. TCR beta sequencing covered blood CD8+ and CD4+ T cells. The patients who served as multiple sclerosis controls were treatment-naive and had stable or active relapsing-remitting disease that fulfilled the revised McDonald criteria. Roughly 0.45 to 1 ug RNA was reverse transcribed with random hexamers. The amplification used immunoSEQ multiplex PCR on TCR beta CDR3; it spanned 54 Vbeta and 13 Jbeta. TCRdb ran MiXCR on the immunoSEQ multiplex PCR reads and lists one entry per CDR3 protein. Of 200,000 to 250,000 distinct CDR3 sequences detected, 95% appear once; the ten largest clones hold 0.085% to 0.095%. With regard to this clonotype: Its matching antigen is unknown.

This TCR was recovered from a human donor with multiple sclerosis. The sample taken for sequencing was CD4+ T cells from PBMCs. The chain links TRBV5-4 to TRBJ2-1; 9 positions agree with TRBD1. CDR3 sequence (DNA): TGTGCCAGCAGTAACGACAGGGGGATCGATGAGCAGTTCTTC. It specifies CASSNDRGIDEQFF.